This T cell receptor beta chain was sequenced in a study of blood T cell repertoires in COVID-19. About the study: Samples representing acute and convalescent COVID-19 were sourced from the United States, Italy and Spain. Nucleic acid was either cDNA or gDNA, and it came from T cells, B-cell-depleted T cells, or PBMCs.

In the source study's methods: For nucleated cells, counts were estimated from reference gene primer amplification. Method: immunoSEQ multiplex PCR; TCRdb's copy keeps in-frame clones and lacks some. V and J calls and clone size are given by that table; D and trimming were obtained from the DNA. The data contain about 250,000 clones, approximately 85% of them singletons. This sequence was found in a man aged 45-65 years with active or convalescent COVID-19. Sequenced material: peripheral blood.

The CDR3 spells CATGWGTGQETQYF. The DNA for the CDR3 is TGTGCCACCGGATGGGGGACAGGGCAAGAGACCCAGTACTTC. The chain links TRBV2 to TRBJ2-5; 9 positions agree with TRBD1. This CDR3 is built from 14 residues. The V and J ends lost 10 bases and 2 bases, in that order; junction bases with no gene match: 8. Germline V lookup: CDR1 SNHLY, CDR2 FYNNEI. Based on the CDR3 plus reference TRBV2 and TRBJ2-5, the full variable domain is EPEVTQTPSHQVTQMGQEVILRCVPISNHLYFYWYRQILGQKVEFLVSFYNNEISEKSEIFDDQFSVERPDGSNFTLKIRSTKLEDSAMYFCATGWGTGQETQYFGPGTRLLVL.